A selection of T cell receptor beta chains follows, all from one sample in a study of blood T cell repertoires in COVID-19. Assay: immunoSEQ multiplex PCR; the TCRdb copy retains only in-frame clones and omits some. The sample contains roughly 150,000 clones, more than 80% of which appear only once. Sequencing input: PBMCs or T cells enriched from blood (not recorded which). Receptors originate from a woman between 18 and 29 years old who had been exposed to COVID-19. The CDR3 runs from the conserved cysteine through the conserved F or W.

>TRBV11-1|TRBJ2-7
CASSPGQSSYEQYF
>TRBV18|TRBJ2-3
CASSPGTVGQVGGDTQYF
>TRBV6-5|TRBJ2-7
CASSYRSVVFSDEQYF
>TRBV28|TRBJ2-1
CASSLPSGLAVYNEQFF
>TRBV20-1|TRBJ1-6
CSASSGVSPLHF
>TRBV30|TRBJ2-1
CAWLAGTSSYNEQFF
>TRBV4-2|TRBJ1-6
CASSQDRSRRVGSPLHF
>TRBV29-1|TRBJ1-2
CSVDSYDYGYTF
>TRBV27|TRBJ2-3
CASSFGDTQYF
>TRBV14|TRBJ1-1
CASSQVAGVTEAFF
>TRBV14|TRBJ2-5
CASRPTGTSGLGTQYF
>TRBV19|TRBJ1-2
CAASGGTGASHYGYTF
>TRBV12-5|TRBJ1-5
CASGLLGGTGGFRSNQPQHF
>TRBV19|TRBJ2-1
CASSILPGGRAVFEQFF
>TRBV29-1|TRBJ2-5
CSATLAGGPQETQYF
>TRBV5-8|TRBJ1-5
CASSLNRYNQPQHF
>TRBV7-9|TRBJ2-1
CASSLVGRVYNEQFF
>TRBV13|TRBJ2-1
CASSSRLDSGALGNEQFF
>TRBV7-9|TRBJ2-1
CASSKETGAEININEQFF
>TRBV4-3|TRBJ2-7
CASSQEPRGQVEQYF
>TRBV7-6|TRBJ2-5
CASSWTGTAGVVETQYF
>TRBV18|TRBJ1-6
CASSRDRDNSPLHF
>TRBV28|TRBJ1-5
CASRTDRGHPSNQPQHF
>TRBV27|TRBJ1-5
CASSLRYSNQPQHF
>TRBV6-5|TRBJ2-5
CASSALTGGRETQYF
>TRBV5-1|TRBJ2-5
CASSFRGGVGETQYF
>TRBV5-5|TRBJ1-4
CASSLAQGEKLFF
>TRBV18|TRBJ2-7
CASSPTGTRVVYEQYF
>TRBV19|TRBJ2-1
CASSIELYGNEQFF
>TRBV6-4|TRBJ1-6
CASSDSGDNSPLHF
>TRBV2|TRBJ2-3
CASSPMPGVGDTQYF
>TRBV2|TRBJ1-6
CASSLGPGAKNSPLHF
>TRBV6-5|TRBJ1-2
CASRDTMLFSYTF
>TRBV19|TRBJ2-7
CASSTKTSGIRYEQYF
>TRBV2|TRBJ1-5
CASSGTGGTQPQHF
>TRBV27|TRBJ2-7
CASSSLFSSGASYEQYF
>TRBV7-9|TRBJ1-1
CASSKKGAREAFF
>TRBV15|TRBJ2-7
CATSRGQGPSYEQYF
>TRBV29-1|TRBJ2-7
CSVGGTPYEQYF
>TRBV29-1|TRBJ1-3
CSVRTGLPSSGNTIYF
>TRBV7-9|TRBJ1-1
CATLTGRTEAFF
>TRBV19|TRBJ2-4
CASSIFSQGALVKNIQYF
>TRBV25-1|TRBJ1-5
CASSGGQANQPQHF
>TRBV10-2|TRBJ2-1
CASTAQGLEGNEQFF
>TRBV5-5|TRBJ2-7
CASSLLAGGYEQYF
>TRBV18|TRBJ2-7
CASSPPDGTGVHEQYF
>TRBV6-5|TRBJ1-5
CAGRSTLYSNQPQHF
>TRBV3-1/TRBV3-2|TRBJ2-2
CASSQGSELAGHTGELFF
>TRBV19|TRBJ1-5
CASSPRQGAMGNQPQHF
>TRBV27|TRBJ2-7
CASSWSGAYEQYF
>TRBV11-3|TRBJ2-6
CASSLGTTGANVLTF
>TRBV30|TRBJ2-7
CAWIIRTSGSYEQYF
>TRBV18|TRBJ1-1
CASSPSRTEAFF
>TRBV5-4|TRBJ2-2
CASSKSPSRASVKPGELFF
>TRBV19|TRBJ1-2
CASTYSNYGYTF